Following are 12 T cell receptor beta chains from one sample sequenced in a study of cytomegalovirus exposure and HLA in healthy donors. PCR used 60 Vbeta primers and 13 Jbeta primers. Clones were read by immunoSEQ multiplex PCR, and TCRdb kept only the in-frame ones, dropping some. This sample carries about 190,000 clones, 75% to 90% of them seen once, and the ten largest clones take approximately 0.31%. Sample: PBMCs. These receptors were collected from a woman in her twenties or thirties in good health and CMV-seronegative.

The rearrangement joins TRBV19 to TRBJ1-5, with TRBD1 identical over 7 bases. The germline V gene has CDR1 LNHDA and CDR2 SQIVND (reference sequence). The CDR3 has 16 amino acids. V shed 6 bases and J 0 bases; nucleotides not matched to a gene: 8. The CDR3 DNA reads TGTGCCAGTAGGGAGGGACAGCTTTATAGCAATCAGCCCCAGCATTTT. Amino acids: CASREGQLYSNQPQHF.

The CDR3 loop reads CASSVWDSANYGYTF. Written as DNA, the CDR3 is TGTGCCAGCAGTGTGTGGGACAGTGCTAACTATGGCTACACCTTC. The rearrangement joins TRBV6-1 to TRBJ1-2, with 7 bases fitting TRBD1. The CDR3 sequence is 15 residues long. Trimming removed 4 bases from V and 0 bases from J; junction bases left unmatched: 5. Per germline, CDR1 MNHNS and CDR2 SASEGT.

This chain uses TRBV7-8 with TRBJ1-2; the match to TRBD1 covers 7 bases. The junction had 20 bases not matched to a gene; V was cut back by 10 bases and J by 3 bases. The CDR3 totals 17 residues. Per the germline V gene, CDR1 is SGHVS and CDR2 is FQNEAQ. The CDR3 region has the DNA TGTGCCACCTTTACCTTCCGGGGGACAGTGTCGGACTATGGCTACACCTTC. Protein sequence: CATFTFRGTVSDYGYTF.

The V call is TRBV4-1, the J call TRBJ1-1; D is unresolved. V gave up 0 bases and J gave up 10 bases, with 18 bases separating them. The V gene's germline CDR1 is MGHRA and CDR2 YSYEKL. The CDR3 has 15 amino acids. Written as DNA, the CDR3 is TGCGCCAGCAGCCAAGATTCACGACCTCCTAGGCGAGCTTTCTTT. Translating gives CASSQDSRPPRRAFF.

The chain joins TRBV5-5 to TRBJ2-7, with 8 bases lining up with TRBD2. The ends lost 4 bases at V and 3 bases at J; junction bases unmatched: 6. The CDR3 is made up of 14 amino acids. Germline V gene data show CDR1 as SGHKS and CDR2 as YYEKEE (reference sequence). The CDR3 bases are TGTGCCAGCAGCGGGACTAGTCGAAGCTACGAGCAGTACTTC. Its protein is CASSGTSRSYEQYF.

Here the CDR3 DNA reads TGTGCCTGGAGTGTTGGACTAGCGGGGCACAATGAGCAGTTCTTC. Its translation: CAWSVGLAGHNEQFF. The rearrangement joins TRBV30 to TRBJ2-1; 12 positions agree with TRBD2. J was trimmed by 5 bases and V by 0 bases; bases with no gene match: 2. Germline V gene lookup returns CDR1 GTSNPN and CDR2 SVGIG (reference sequence). The CDR3 runs to 15 residues.

The genes are TRBV19 and TRBJ2-1; the match to TRBD2 covers 13 bases. With V trimmed by 4 bases and J by 4 bases, 7 bases remained unmatched. CDR1 is LNHDA, CDR2 SQIVND, per germline (reference sequence). The CDR3 loop spans 17 amino acids. CDR3 region: CASSTRTSGSRYNEQFF. The CDR3 region has the DNA TGTGCCAGTAGTACGAGGACTAGCGGGAGTCGATACAATGAGCAGTTCTTC.

This clone was observed at least ten times. The chain joins TRBV4-2 to TRBJ2-7; 11 nucleotides match TRBD1. V dropped 0 bases and J dropped 4; count of bases not matched to a gene: 11. The CDR3 covers 18 residues. The germline V gene encodes CDR1 LGHNA and CDR2 YNFKEQ. CDR3 DNA sequence: TGTGCCAGCAGCCAAGATCCCCAGGGACAGGGGGGAGGGTACGAGCAGTACTTC. Translating it yields CASSQDPQGQGGGYEQYF.

The CDR3 DNA reads as TGTGCCAGCAGTCCCCGGGACACATACACCGGGGAGCTGTTTTTT. This sequence encodes CASSPRDTYTGELFF. The chain is built from TRBV6-5 and TRBJ2-2; weak D call: TRBD1 (6 bases). Germline V lookup: CDR1 MNHEY, CDR2 SVGAGI. The CDR3 extends over 15 amino acids. Trimming took off 5 bases at V and 3 bases at J, with 13 bases between the two ends.

The rearrangement joins TRBV25-1 to TRBJ2-1; D perhaps matches TRBD2 (6 bases). CDR1 is MGHDK, CDR2 SYGVNS, per germline. The germline V and J ends were trimmed by 5 bases and 7 bases, with 15 bases remaining between them. CDR3 size: 14 residues. This CDR3 is CASSWRAMANEQFF. In DNA form, the CDR3 reads TGTGCCAGCAGTTGGAGGGCCATGGCGAATGAGCAGTTCTTC.

The chain combines TRBV10-3 with TRBJ2-1; D possibly corresponds to TRBD2 (6 bases). Germline V lookup: CDR1 ENHRY, CDR2 SYGVKD. The CDR3 is 13 amino acids. The CDR3 DNA reads as TGTGCTTCCGGACCGGGGGAGAGGAATGAGCAGTTCTTC. Its protein product is CASGPGERNEQFF.

The chain carries TRBV7-2 and TRBJ2-1, with 7 bases aligning to TRBD2. CDR1 and CDR2 (germline): SGHTA, FQGNSA. CDR3 length: 15 residues. V trimming: 5 bases; J trimming: 0 bases; junction bases outside the gene matches: 4. The chain's CDR3 is CASSQGTTSYNEQFF. Written as DNA, the CDR3 is TGTGCCAGCAGCCAAGGGACTACCTCCTACAATGAGCAGTTCTTC.